The clone carrying this T cell receptor beta chain was seen only once. The junction departs from germline at one end; a sequencing error may be responsible. In the same sample, other DNA sequences code for this CDR3. The data were obtained in a study of blood T cell repertoires in COVID-19. For the study at large: Acute-phase and convalescent COVID-19 samples originated in the United States, Italy and Spain. PBMCs, B-cell-depleted T cells, or T cells were the source of the cDNA or gDNA that made up the material.

Authors' analysis steps: Scientists estimated how many nucleated cells there were by amplifying reference gene primers. Sequencing was performed with immunoSEQ multiplex PCR; in TCRdb, only in-frame clones are kept and a portion is missing. For V, J and clone size, that table is used; D and trimming come from the DNA. The sample has 40,000 to 55,000 clones, over 75% seen once. Sequencing used peripheral blood. This sequence originates from a human donor in a cohort sampled during active COVID-19.

CDR3 bases: TGTGCCAGCAGCGTAGCTAGCACGGATACGCAGTATTTT. The encoded protein is CASSVASTDTQYF. The chain uses TRBV9 and TRBJ2-3; perhaps TRBD2 as D (5 bases). Germline assignment: CDR1 SGDLS and CDR2 YYNGEE. CDR3 length: 13 amino acids.